The 21 T cell receptor beta chains below were found in one sample sequenced in a study of blood T cell repertoires in COVID-19. Generated by immunoSEQ multiplex PCR, the TCRdb table keeps only in-frame clones and is missing some. The sample includes about 200,000 clones, more than 75% of them seen just once. The sequencing sample was made of peripheral blood. The receptor set was obtained from a woman between 40 and 50 years old with COVID-19, enrolled during active disease.

This clone was counted once. V gene TRBV18 combines with J gene TRBJ1-5; 7 nucleotides align to TRBD1. In germline, CDR1 is KGHSH, CDR2 LQKENI. Germline trimming cut 3 bases from V and 3 bases from J; bases unmatched to any gene: 5. There are 15 residues in the CDR3. CDR3: CASSPSTGSNQPQHF. The CDR3 DNA reads as TGTGCCAGCTCACCCTCGACAGGGTCCAATCAGCCCCAGCATTTT.

The chain combines TRBV18 with TRBJ2-7; tentatively, D is TRBD1 (5 bases). This CDR3 has 14 residues. The V and J ends lost 4 bases and 0 bases respectively, with 10 bases between them. CDR1 KGHSH and CDR2 LQKENI come from the germline V gene. The chain's CDR3 is CASSRPGFSYEQYF. The CDR3 DNA reads TGTGCCAGCTCACGCCCAGGGTTCTCCTACGAGCAGTACTTC.

This sequence joins TRBV12-3 or TRBV12-4 and TRBJ2-5; 7 nucleotides line up with TRBD1. V dropped 7 bases and J dropped 3; count of bases not matched to a gene: 5. The CDR3 loop spans 13 amino acids. Here the CDR3 reads CASMRGPEETQYF. For the CDR3, the DNA is TGTGCCAGCATGAGGGGGCCAGAAGAGACCCAGTACTTC.

This sequence joins TRBV3-1 (or the pseudogene TRBV3-2) and TRBJ2-7; 14 bases fit TRBD2. The V and J ends lost 0 bases and 4 bases, in that order; junction bases with no gene match: 14. The CDR3 contains 20 residues. Looked up from germline, CDR1 is LGHDT and CDR2 is YNNKEL (reference sequence). CDR3 loop: CASSQDWGLAGEPPQYEQYF. The CDR3 nucleotides read TGTGCCAGCAGCCAAGATTGGGGACTAGCGGGAGAACCCCCCCAATACGAGCAGTACTTC.

The table lists this clone with a few counts. The chain joins TRBV11-2 to TRBJ2-7; 9 bases agree with TRBD1. V was clipped by 5 bases and J by 4 bases; unmatched bases: 18. This CDR3 region has 18 residues. The germline V gene encodes CDR1 SGHAT and CDR2 FQNNGV. The CDR3, as DNA: TGTGCCAGCAGCCCCACGCAACGTCAACAGGGGGCAGGGTACGAGCAGTACTTC. Residues: CASSPTQRQQGAGYEQYF.

The V call is TRBV7-2, the J call TRBJ1-6; weak D call: TRBD1 (5 bases). This CDR3 has 13 amino acids. V gave up 5 bases and J gave up 8 bases, with 10 bases separating them. Germline CDR1 SGHTA, CDR2 FQGNSA. Here the CDR3 DNA reads TGTGCCAGCAGCCCCGGGGGGGATTCACCCCTCCACTTT. Residues: CASSPGGDSPLHF.

Note on this clone: Other DNA sequences within the sample encode an identical CDR3. This chain connects TRBV7-2 to TRBJ1-2, with no clear D. Germline values: CDR1 SGHTA, CDR2 FQGNSA. Trimming left V 1 base short and J 3 bases short, with 9 bases between. This CDR3 region has 14 residues. For the CDR3, the DNA is TGTGCCAGCAGCTTAGGGCCGGGGTACTATGGCTACACCTTC. Encoded protein: CASSLGPGYYGYTF.

The chain recombines TRBV4-1 with TRBJ2-5; D is possibly TRBD2 (5 bases). Per germline, CDR1 MGHRA and CDR2 YSYEKL. The CDR3 sequence is 15 residues long. V was trimmed by 1 base and J by 5 bases, leaving 14 bases between them. CDR3 amino acids: CASSQGITSGETQYF. The DNA for the CDR3 is TGCGCCAGCAGCCAAGGTATCACCTCGGGGGAGACCCAGTACTTC.

The gene calls are TRBV5-5 and TRBJ2-7, with 7 nucleotides matching TRBD1. CDR3 length: 14 residues. Germline V gene data show CDR1 as SGHKS and CDR2 as YYEKEE (reference sequence). V gave up 4 bases and J gave up 3 bases; unmatched junction bases: 7. The CDR3 nucleotides are TGTGCCAGCAGCCCGAATGGACAGGTCTACGAGCAGTACTTC. Protein product: CASSPNGQVYEQYF.

The chain combines TRBV2 with TRBJ2-1; a possible D gene is TRBD2 (7 bases). V was clipped by 11 bases and J by 7 bases, with 21 bases between them. The CDR3 loop spans 14 amino acids. Germline V gene data show CDR1 as SNHLY and CDR2 as FYNNEI. The CDR3 protein is CAGSLGGGWNEQFF. The CDR3 DNA is TGTGCCGGTTCCCTAGGGGGAGGGTGGAATGAGCAGTTCTTC.

The genes are TRBV27 and TRBJ2-7; D possibly corresponds to TRBD1 (6 bases). Trimming took off 2 bases at V and 2 bases at J, with 13 bases between the two ends. The length of the CDR3 is 15 residues. From germline, CDR1 is MNHEY and CDR2 SMNVEV (reference sequence). Here the CDR3 DNA reads TGTGCCAGCAGTTTACGCAGGGGTGACGCCTACGAGCAGTACTTC. Protein product: CASSLRRGDAYEQYF.

The rearrangement uses TRBV29-1 and TRBJ2-2, with D maybe TRBD2 (5 bases). V lost 4 bases and J lost 5, with 14 bases in between. This CDR3 region has 14 residues. Germline V gene data show CDR1 as SQVTM and CDR2 as ANQGSEA. Here the CDR3 DNA reads TGCAGCGTTGGGGAACTAGTTGGGACCGGGGAGCTGTTTTTT. Translation: CSVGELVGTGELFF.

This clone occurred once. This sequence joins TRBV29-1 and TRBJ1-1, with 9 positions matching TRBD1. CDR1 and CDR2 (germline): SQVTM, ANQGSEA. CDR3 length equals 13 residues. V lost 6 bases to trimming and J lost 4 bases; unmatched junction nucleotides: 6. CDR3 coding DNA: TGCAGCGTGGGACAGGGTTTGGTCACTGAAGCTTTCTTT. Protein: CSVGQGLVTEAFF.

This clone was recorded once. The rearrangement uses TRBV10-2 and TRBJ1-5; 7 positions match TRBD1. Per germline, CDR1 WSHSY and CDR2 SAAADI. This CDR3 is built from 17 residues. Germline trimming cut 3 bases from V and 1 base from J; bases unmatched to any gene: 9. In DNA form, the CDR3 reads TGCGCCAGCAGTGACCTTTGGGGACAGATAAGCAATCAGCCCCAGCATTTT. Translation: CASSDLWGQISNQPQHF.

The rearrangement joins TRBV12-3 or TRBV12-4 to TRBJ2-7; D is ambiguous. Trimming cost V 6 bases and J 4 bases, with 13 bases left between them. The length of the CDR3 is 13 residues. CDR3 loop: CASSPFRAYEQYF. In DNA, the CDR3 is TGTGCCAGCAGCCCATTTCGCGCTTACGAGCAGTACTTC.

CDR3 region: CASSLTGGWGLAGGRDEQYF. In DNA, the CDR3 is TGCGCCAGCAGCTTAACAGGGGGCTGGGGACTAGCGGGTGGCCGCGACGAGCAGTACTTC. V usage is TRBV5-1 and J usage is TRBJ2-7; the match to TRBD2 covers 12 bases. The germline gives CDR1 SGHRS, CDR2 YFSETQ. This CDR3 region has 20 residues. V lost 2 bases and J lost 5; bases outside the gene matches: 20.

This clone was seen a few times. The chain employs TRBV10-3 and TRBJ1-2; TRBD1 matches at 9 bases. CDR1 is ENHRY and CDR2 is SYGVKD in the germline V gene. This CDR3 contains 14 residues. V lost 5 bases and J lost 8; bases outside the gene matches: 9. This chain's CDR3 is CAISNNRDREGYTF. CDR3 nucleotide sequence: TGTGCCATCAGTAACAACCGGGACAGGGAAGGCTACACCTTC.

This chain uses TRBV27 with TRBJ1-4; 10 bases line up with TRBD1. The CDR3 is made up of 18 amino acids. V dropped 4 bases and J dropped 0; count of bases not matched to a gene: 8. Germline loops: CDR1 MNHEY, CDR2 SMNVEV (reference sequence). CDR3 protein: CASSSQGQGFATNEKLFF. The CDR3 DNA reads as TGTGCCAGCAGTTCCCAGGGACAGGGGTTCGCAACTAATGAAAAACTGTTTTTT.

This clone occurred once. This chain links TRBV12-3 or TRBV12-4 with TRBJ1-1; D is unresolved. Trimming stripped 4 bases from V and 0 bases from J, with 6 bases between. The CDR3 is 13 residues long. CDR3 region: CASSSSMNTEAFF. CDR3 in DNA: TGTGCCAGCAGTTCCTCTATGAACACTGAAGCTTTCTTT.

Only one count was recorded for this clone. At the DNA level, this CDR3 is encoded by other sequences in the same sample as well. The rearrangement joins TRBV3-1 (or the pseudogene TRBV3-2) to TRBJ2-5; TRBD2 aligns across 13 bases. From germline, CDR1 is LGHDT and CDR2 YNNKEL (reference sequence). J lost 4 bases, V lost 1 base, and 0 bases had no gene match. CDR3 length: 15 residues. CDR3 nucleotide sequence: TGTGCCAGCAGCCAAGGACTAGCGGGAGGAGAGACCCAGTACTTC. Its protein product is CASSQGLAGGETQYF.

This chain uses TRBV10-3 with TRBJ1-2, with D unresolved. Trimming removed 0 bases at V and 7 bases at J, with 15 bases between. In germline, CDR1 is ENHRY, CDR2 SYGVKD. The CDR3 runs 15 residues. The CDR3 DNA reads TGTGCCATCAGTGAGTCGAGGGCCCGTGAGGCTGGCTACACCTTC. It codes for CAISESRAREAGYTF.